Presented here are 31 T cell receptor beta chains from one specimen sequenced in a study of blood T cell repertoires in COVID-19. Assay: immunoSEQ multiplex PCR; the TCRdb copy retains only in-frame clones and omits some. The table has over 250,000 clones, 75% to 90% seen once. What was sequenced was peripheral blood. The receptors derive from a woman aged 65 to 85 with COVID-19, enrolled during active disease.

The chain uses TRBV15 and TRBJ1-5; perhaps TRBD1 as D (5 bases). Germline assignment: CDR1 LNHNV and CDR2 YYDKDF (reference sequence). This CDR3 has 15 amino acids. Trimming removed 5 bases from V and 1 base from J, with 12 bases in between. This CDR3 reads CATSSRRDSNQPQHF. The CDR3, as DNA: TGTGCCACCAGCTCCCGGCGGGACAGCAATCAGCCCCAGCATTTT.

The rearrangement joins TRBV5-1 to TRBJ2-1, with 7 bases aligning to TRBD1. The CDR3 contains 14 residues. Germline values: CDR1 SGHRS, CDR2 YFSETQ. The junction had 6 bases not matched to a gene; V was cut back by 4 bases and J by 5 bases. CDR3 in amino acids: CASSLGTVNNEQFF. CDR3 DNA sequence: TGCGCCAGCAGCCTGGGGACAGTTAACAATGAGCAGTTCTTC.

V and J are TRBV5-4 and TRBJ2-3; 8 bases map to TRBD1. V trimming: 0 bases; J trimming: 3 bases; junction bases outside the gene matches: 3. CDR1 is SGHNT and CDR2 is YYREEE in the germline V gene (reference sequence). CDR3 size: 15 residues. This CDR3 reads CASSLDRGFTDTQYF. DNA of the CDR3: TGTGCCAGCAGCTTGGACAGGGGGTTTACAGATACGCAGTATTTT.

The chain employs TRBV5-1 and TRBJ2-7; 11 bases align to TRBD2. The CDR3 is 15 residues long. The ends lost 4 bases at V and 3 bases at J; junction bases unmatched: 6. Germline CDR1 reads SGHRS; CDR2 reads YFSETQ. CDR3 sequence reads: CASSSGTSGFYEQYF. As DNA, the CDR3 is TGCGCCAGCAGCAGCGGGACTAGCGGCTTCTACGAGCAGTACTTC. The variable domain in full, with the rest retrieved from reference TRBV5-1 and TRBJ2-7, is KAGVTQTPRYLIKTRGQQVTLSCSPISGHRSVSWYQQTPGQGLQFLFEYFSETQRNKGNFPGRFSGRQFSNSRSEMNVSTLELGDSALYLCASSSGTSGFYEQYFGPGTRLTVT.

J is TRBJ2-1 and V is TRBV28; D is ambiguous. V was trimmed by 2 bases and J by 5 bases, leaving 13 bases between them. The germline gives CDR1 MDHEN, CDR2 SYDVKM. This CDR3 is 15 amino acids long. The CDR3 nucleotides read TGTGCCAGCAGTTTAGGGCGTATTTCCAACAATGAGCAGTTCTTC. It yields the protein CASSLGRISNNEQFF.

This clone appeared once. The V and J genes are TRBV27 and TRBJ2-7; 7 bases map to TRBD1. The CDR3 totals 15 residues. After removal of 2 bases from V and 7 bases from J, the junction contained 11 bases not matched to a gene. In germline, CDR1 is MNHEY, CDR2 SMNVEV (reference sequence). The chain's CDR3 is CASSLRTGLPQEQYF. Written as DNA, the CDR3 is TGTGCCAGCAGTTTAAGGACAGGCCTCCCCCAGGAGCAGTACTTC.

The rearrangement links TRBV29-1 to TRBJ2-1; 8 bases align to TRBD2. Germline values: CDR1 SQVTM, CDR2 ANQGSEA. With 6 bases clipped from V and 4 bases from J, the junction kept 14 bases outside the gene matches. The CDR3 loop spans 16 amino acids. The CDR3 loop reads CSVAGVPGGEYNEQFF. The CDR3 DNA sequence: TGCAGCGTCGCTGGCGTACCGGGAGGGGAGTACAATGAGCAGTTCTTC.

The CDR3 bases are TGTGCCAGCTCACATTCCCTGAACACCGGGGAGCTGTTTTTT. Translation gives CASSHSLNTGELFF. The J gene is TRBJ2-2, the V gene TRBV18; D gene uncertain. The CDR3 totals 14 residues. V was pared by 4 bases and J by 1 base, with 7 bases between. CDR1 is KGHSH and CDR2 is LQKENI in the germline V gene.

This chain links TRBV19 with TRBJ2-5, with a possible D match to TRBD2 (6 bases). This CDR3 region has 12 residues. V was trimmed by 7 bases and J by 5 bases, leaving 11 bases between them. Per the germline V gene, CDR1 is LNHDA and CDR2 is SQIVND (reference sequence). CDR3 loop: CASKGGLETQYF. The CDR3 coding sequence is TGTGCCAGTAAAGGAGGGTTGGAGACCCAGTACTTC. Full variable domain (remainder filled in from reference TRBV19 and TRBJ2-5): DGGITQSPKYLFRKEGQNVTLSCEQNLNHDAMYWYRQDPGQGLRLIYYSQIVNDFQKGDIAEGYSVSREKKESFPLTVTSAQKNPTAFYLCASKGGLETQYFGPGTRLLVL.

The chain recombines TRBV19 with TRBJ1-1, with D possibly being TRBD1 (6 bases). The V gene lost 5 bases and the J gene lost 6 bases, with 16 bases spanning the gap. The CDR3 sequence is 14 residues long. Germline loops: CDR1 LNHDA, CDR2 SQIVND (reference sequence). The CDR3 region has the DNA TGTGCCAGTAGTGAGACGGGGGGCGAAGCTGAAGCTTTCTTT. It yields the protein CASSETGGEAEAFF. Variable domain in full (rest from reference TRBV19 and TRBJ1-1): DGGITQSPKYLFRKEGQNVTLSCEQNLNHDAMYWYRQDPGQGLRLIYYSQIVNDFQKGDIAEGYSVSREKKESFPLTVTSAQKNPTAFYLCASSETGGEAEAFFGQGTRLTVV.

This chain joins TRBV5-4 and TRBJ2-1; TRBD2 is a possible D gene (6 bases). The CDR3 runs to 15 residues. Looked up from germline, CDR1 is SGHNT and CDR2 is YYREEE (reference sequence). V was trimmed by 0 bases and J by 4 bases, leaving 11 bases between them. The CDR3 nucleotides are TGTGCCAGCAGCTTGGGAAGCGGGCTATACAATGAGCAGTTCTTC. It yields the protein CASSLGSGLYNEQFF.

DNA for the CDR3: TGTGCCAGTAGTCCCGGACAGGGGCGCGCCTACGAGCAGTACTTC. It yields the protein CASSPGQGRAYEQYF. The J gene is TRBJ2-7, the V gene TRBV19; 9 bases fit TRBD1. There are 15 residues in the CDR3. The ends lost 5 bases at V and 2 bases at J; junction bases unmatched: 7. Germline CDR1 LNHDA, CDR2 SQIVND (reference sequence).

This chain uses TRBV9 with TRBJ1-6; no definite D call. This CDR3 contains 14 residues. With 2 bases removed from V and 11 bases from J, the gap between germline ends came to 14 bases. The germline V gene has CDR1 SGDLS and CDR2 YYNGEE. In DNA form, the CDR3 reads TGTGCCAGCAGCGTCACCTACGTCCCTACACCCCTCCACTTT. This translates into CASSVTYVPTPLHF. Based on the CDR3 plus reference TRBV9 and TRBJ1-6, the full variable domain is DSGVTQTPKHLITATGQRVTLRCSPRSGDLSVYWYQQSLDQGLQFLIQYYNGEERAKGNILERFSAQQFPDLHSELNLSSLELGDSALYFCASSVTYVPTPLHFGNGTRLTVT.

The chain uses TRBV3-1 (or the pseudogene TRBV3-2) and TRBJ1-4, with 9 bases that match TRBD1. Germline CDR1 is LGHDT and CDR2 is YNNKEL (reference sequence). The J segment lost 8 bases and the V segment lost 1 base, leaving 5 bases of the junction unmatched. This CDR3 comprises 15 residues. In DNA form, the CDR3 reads TGTGCCAGCAGCCAAGCCGGGACAGGGCGGGAAAAACTGTTTTTT. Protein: CASSQAGTGREKLFF.

The CDR3 bases are TGTGCCAGCAGTTTATCCCGACAGGGATACAATGAGCAGTTCTTC. Translated: CASSLSRQGYNEQFF. The V and J genes are TRBV27 and TRBJ2-1; the match to TRBD1 covers 7 bases. V trimming: 0 bases; J trimming: 4 bases; junction bases outside the gene matches: 3. From germline, CDR1 is MNHEY and CDR2 SMNVEV (reference sequence). The CDR3 is made up of 15 amino acids.

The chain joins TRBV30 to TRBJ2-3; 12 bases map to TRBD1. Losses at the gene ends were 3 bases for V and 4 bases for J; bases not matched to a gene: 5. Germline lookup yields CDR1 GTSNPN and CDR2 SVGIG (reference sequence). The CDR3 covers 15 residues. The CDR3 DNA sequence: TGTGCCTGGAGAGGGACAGGGGGCTACGCAGATACGCAGTATTTT. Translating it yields CAWRGTGGYADTQYF.

CDR3 nucleotide sequence: TGTGCCAGCAGTTTACACAGGGGCTCCTACGAGCAGTACTTC. Translating it yields CASSLHRGSYEQYF. The rearrangement joins TRBV6-6 to TRBJ2-7; 7 nucleotides line up with TRBD1. Germline V gives CDR1 MNHNY, CDR2 SVGAGI (reference sequence). The CDR3 has 14 amino acids. The trim removed 4 bases at V and 0 bases at J, leaving 3 bases unmatched.

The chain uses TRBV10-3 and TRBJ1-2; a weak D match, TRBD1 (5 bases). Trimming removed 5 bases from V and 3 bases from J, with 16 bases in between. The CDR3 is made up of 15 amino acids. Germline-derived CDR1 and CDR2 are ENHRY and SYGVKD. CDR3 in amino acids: CAISSRDGGDYGYTF. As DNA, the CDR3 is TGTGCCATCAGTAGCCGGGACGGCGGGGACTATGGCTACACCTTC.

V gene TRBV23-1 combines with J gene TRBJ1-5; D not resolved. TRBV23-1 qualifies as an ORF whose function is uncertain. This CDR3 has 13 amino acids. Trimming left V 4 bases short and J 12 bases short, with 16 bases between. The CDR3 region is CASSRPGAQIQHF. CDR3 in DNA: TGCGCCAGCAGTCGCCCGGGAGCGCAGATCCAGCATTTT.

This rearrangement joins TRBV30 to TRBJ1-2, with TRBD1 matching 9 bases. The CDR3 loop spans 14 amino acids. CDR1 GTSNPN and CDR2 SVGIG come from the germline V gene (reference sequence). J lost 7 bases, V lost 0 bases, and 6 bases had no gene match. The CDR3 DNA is TGTGCCTGGAGTGTACCTTCGACAGGGGGTGGCTACACCTTC. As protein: CAWSVPSTGGGYTF.

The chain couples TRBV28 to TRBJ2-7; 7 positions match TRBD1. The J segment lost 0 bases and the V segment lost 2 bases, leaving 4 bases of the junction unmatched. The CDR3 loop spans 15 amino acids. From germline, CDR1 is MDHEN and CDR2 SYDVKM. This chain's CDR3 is CASSLAGTVSYEQYF. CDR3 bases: TGTGCCAGCAGTTTAGCCGGGACAGTCTCCTACGAGCAGTACTTC.

The CDR3 region has the DNA TGTGCCACCAGCAGAGCGCTAGCGGGAGCGGGCCAAGAGACCCAGTACTTC. Residues: CATSRALAGAGQETQYF. This sequence joins TRBV15 and TRBJ2-5; 10 nucleotides agree with TRBD2. The CDR3 is 17 amino acids. With 1 base clipped from V and 1 base from J, the junction kept 6 bases outside the gene matches. Germline-derived CDR1 and CDR2 are LNHNV and YYDKDF (reference sequence).

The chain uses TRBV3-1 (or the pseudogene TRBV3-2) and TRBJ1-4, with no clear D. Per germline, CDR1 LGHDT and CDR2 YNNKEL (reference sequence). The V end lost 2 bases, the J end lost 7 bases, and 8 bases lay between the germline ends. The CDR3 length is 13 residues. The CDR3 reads CASSQRGGEKLFF. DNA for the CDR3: TGTGCCAGCAGCCAACGAGGTGGTGAAAAACTGTTTTTT.

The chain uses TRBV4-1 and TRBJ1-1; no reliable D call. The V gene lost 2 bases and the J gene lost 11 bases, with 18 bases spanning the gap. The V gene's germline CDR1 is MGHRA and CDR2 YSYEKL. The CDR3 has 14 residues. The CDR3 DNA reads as TGCGCCAGCAGCCAAAAACCCGATAGTTTCTCGGCTTTCTTT. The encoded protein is CASSQKPDSFSAFF.

Here the CDR3 DNA reads TGTGCCAGCAGCCAAGAACCGGACAGAGGCTCGACCTTC. Translated: CASSQEPDRGSTF. The chain uses TRBV3-1 (or the pseudogene TRBV3-2) and TRBJ1-2; perhaps TRBD1 as D (6 bases). CDR3 length equals 13 residues. The germline gives CDR1 LGHDT, CDR2 YNNKEL (reference sequence). V shed 0 bases and J shed 14 bases, with 16 bases lying between them.

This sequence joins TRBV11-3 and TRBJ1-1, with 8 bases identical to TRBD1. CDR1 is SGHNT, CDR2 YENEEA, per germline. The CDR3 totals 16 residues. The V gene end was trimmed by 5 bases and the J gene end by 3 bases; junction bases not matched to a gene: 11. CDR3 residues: CASSGRGLRGDTEAFF. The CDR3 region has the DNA TGTGCCAGCAGCGGCAGGGGGCTCCGCGGGGACACTGAAGCTTTCTTT.

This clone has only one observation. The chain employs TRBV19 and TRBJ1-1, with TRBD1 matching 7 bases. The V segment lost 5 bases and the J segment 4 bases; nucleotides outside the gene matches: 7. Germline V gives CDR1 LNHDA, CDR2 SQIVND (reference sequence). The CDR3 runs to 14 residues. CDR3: CASSGQVFVTEAFF. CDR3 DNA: TGTGCCAGTAGTGGACAGGTTTTTGTCACTGAAGCTTTCTTT. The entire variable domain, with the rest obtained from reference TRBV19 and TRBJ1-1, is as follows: DGGITQSPKYLFRKEGQNVTLSCEQNLNHDAMYWYRQDPGQGLRLIYYSQIVNDFQKGDIAEGYSVSREKKESFPLTVTSAQKNPTAFYLCASSGQVFVTEAFFGQGTRLTVV.

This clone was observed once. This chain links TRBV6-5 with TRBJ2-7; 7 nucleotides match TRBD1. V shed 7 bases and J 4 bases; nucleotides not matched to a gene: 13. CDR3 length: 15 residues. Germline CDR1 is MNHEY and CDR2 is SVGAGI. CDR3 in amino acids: CASTPPTGDLYEQYF. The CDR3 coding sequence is TGTGCCAGCACCCCCCCAACAGGGGATTTGTACGAGCAGTACTTC.

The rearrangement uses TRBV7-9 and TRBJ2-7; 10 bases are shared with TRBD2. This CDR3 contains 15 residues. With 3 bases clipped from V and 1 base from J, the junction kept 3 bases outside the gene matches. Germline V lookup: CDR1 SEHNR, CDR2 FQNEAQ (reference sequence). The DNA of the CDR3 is TGTGCCAGCAGCTTGCTAGCGGGGGCTTCCTACGAGCAGTACTTC. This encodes CASSLLAGASYEQYF.

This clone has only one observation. CDR3 amino acids: CASSAGTTTKPYNEQFF. CDR3 DNA sequence: TGTGCCAGCAGCGCAGGGACAACGACTAAACCCTACAATGAGCAGTTCTTC. The chain links TRBV7-9 to TRBJ2-1; the D gene is possibly TRBD1 (6 bases). CDR1 is SEHNR and CDR2 is FQNEAQ in the germline V gene (reference sequence). V dropped 5 bases and J dropped 2 bases, with 19 bases sitting between them. CDR3 length equals 17 residues.

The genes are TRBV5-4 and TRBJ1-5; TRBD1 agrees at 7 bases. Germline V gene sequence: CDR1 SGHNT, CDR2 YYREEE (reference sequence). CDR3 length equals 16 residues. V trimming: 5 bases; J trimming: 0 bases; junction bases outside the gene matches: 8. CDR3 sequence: CASSKGGPYSNQPQHF. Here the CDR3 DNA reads TGTGCCAGCAGTAAAGGGGGCCCTTATAGCAATCAGCCCCAGCATTTT.